Presented here are 14 T cell receptor beta chains from one specimen sequenced in a study of identical twins (dated by TCRdb to the mid-2010s). Libraries were built with 5' RACE. The instrument given in TCRdb is Illumina HiSeq 2000. The public reads were run again by TCRdb, first through fastp at Q25 and then through MiXCR, and only productive beta chains were kept. Rows merge per CDR3 protein into single entries with the most common DNA and genes. The table for this sample lists roughly 500,000 distinct CDR3 sequences; approximately 22% of them were counted only once. Of the sample, around 0.91% is held by the ten largest clones. The data were also submitted as part of a second study, on T cells expressing NK-cell markers.

Sequencing input: CD4+ T cells sorted from blood. These receptors were taken from a woman between 18 and 29 years old in good health.

This clonotype has just a few counts. The genes are TRBV6-5 and TRBJ2-3; TRBD2 matches at 11 bases. The CDR3 runs to 15 residues. Germline-derived CDR1 and CDR2 are MNHEY and SVGAGI. J gave up 2 bases and V 6 bases, and 4 bases lay outside the gene matches. The CDR3 DNA reads as TGTGCCAGCAGGTTAGCGGGAGGGCACACAGATACGCAGTATTTT. Translation gives CASRLAGGHTDTQYF.

This clonotype has a handful of counts. The J gene is TRBJ2-2, the V gene TRBV18; no reliable D call. Per germline, CDR1 KGHSH and CDR2 LQKENI. V lost 3 bases, J lost 9 bases, and 8 bases lay in between. This CDR3 has 12 residues. In DNA, the CDR3 is TGTGCCAGCTCACCGCCCTCCCGGGAGCTGTTTTTT. It is translated as CASSPPSRELFF.

This clonotype was counted between two and nine times. The chain links TRBV11-2 to TRBJ2-1, with D perhaps given as TRBD1 or TRBD2 (6 bases each). The germline gives CDR1 SGHAT, CDR2 FQNNGV. CDR3 length equals 15 residues. Trimming took 7 bases from V and 4 from J, leaving 17 bases between them. The DNA for the CDR3 is TGTGCCAGCACCCCCTGGGGGGCGGGTTACAATGAGCAGTTCTTC. This encodes CASTPWGAGYNEQFF.

In its sample, this clonotype was seen a few times. This sequence joins TRBV19 and TRBJ1-2; weak D call: TRBD1 (5 bases). The CDR3 is made up of 14 amino acids. Deletions cut 9 bases from V and 4 bases from J, with 18 bases between. Germline assignment: CDR1 LNHDA and CDR2 SQIVND (reference sequence). CDR3 nucleotides: TGTGCCAGCAAATCAGGGCCCGAAGGCTATGGCTACACCTTC. This gives the protein CASKSGPEGYGYTF.

CDR3 nucleotide sequence: TGTGCCAGCAGCGCCAGCCCCCAAGAGACCCAGTACTTC. This encodes CASSASPQETQYF. The chain joins TRBV9 to TRBJ2-5, with unresolved D. Trimming took 3 bases from V and 1 from J, leaving 7 bases between them. CDR1 and CDR2 from the germline V gene are SGDLS and YYNGEE. The CDR3 consists of 13 residues.

The chain has TRBV7-9 and TRBJ1-1; no firm D call. Germline CDR1 reads SEHNR; CDR2 reads FQNEAQ (reference sequence). Trimming cost V 3 bases and J 5 bases, with 10 bases left between them. The CDR3 is made up of 13 amino acids. Here the CDR3 DNA reads TGTGCCAGCAGCTTTTTTGGCCAGACTGAAGCTTTCTTT. Its protein is CASSFFGQTEAFF.

This clonotype occurred a few times. Here the CDR3 reads CASSPDREDTEAFF. DNA for the CDR3: TGCGCCAGCAGCCCCGACAGGGAGGACACTGAAGCTTTCTTT. The chain couples TRBV10-1 to TRBJ1-1; 7 bases line up with TRBD1. CDR1 is WNHNN and CDR2 is SYGVQD in the germline V gene (reference sequence). Losses at the gene ends were 6 bases for V and 3 bases for J; bases not matched to a gene: 7. This CDR3 is built from 14 residues.

A few counts support this clonotype. The rearrangement uses TRBV10-3 and TRBJ2-3, with 9 nucleotides matching TRBD2. The CDR3 runs 16 residues. Germline trimming cut 0 bases from V and 2 bases from J; bases unmatched to any gene: 3. In germline, CDR1 is ENHRY, CDR2 SYGVKD. Written as DNA, the CDR3 is TGTGCCATCAGTGAGTCGCGGGGGGGCCTCACAGATACGCAGTATTTT. Encoded protein: CAISESRGGLTDTQYF.

This clonotype was observed a handful of times. V usage is TRBV4-2 and J usage is TRBJ1-2, with D possibly being TRBD1 (6 bases). The CDR3 consists of 13 residues. V lost 3 bases, J lost 6 bases, and 11 bases lay in between. CDR1 is LGHNA and CDR2 is YNFKEQ in the germline V gene. The CDR3 is CASSQIEGDGYTF. CDR3 coding DNA: TGTGCCAGCAGCCAGATCGAGGGGGATGGCTACACCTTC.

CDR3 in amino acids: CASSLNHRGAYEQYF. The CDR3 DNA reads TGTGCCAGCAGCTTAAACCACAGGGGTGCCTACGAGCAGTACTTC. The chain combines TRBV7-2 with TRBJ2-7, with 7 nucleotides matching TRBD1. The germline CDR1 and CDR2 sequences are SGHTA and FQGNSA. The CDR3 is made up of 15 amino acids. Trimming at V came to 2 bases and at J to 2 bases, leaving 6 bases not matched to a gene.

This clonotype was observed a handful of times. The J gene is TRBJ1-4, the V gene TRBV10-3, with D tentatively TRBD1 (5 bases). Trimming stripped 8 bases from V and 0 bases from J, with 16 bases between. CDR1 and CDR2 from the germline V gene are ENHRY and SYGVKD. The CDR3 loop spans 16 amino acids. CDR3 sequence: CAIGAGRAATNEKLFF. In DNA form, the CDR3 reads TGTGCCATCGGGGCCGGTCGTGCAGCAACTAATGAAAAACTGTTTTTT.

A few counts support this clonotype. The chain recombines TRBV10-3 with TRBJ2-1; 7 bases fit TRBD1. The CDR3 is 18 amino acids. Germline V CDR1 and CDR2: ENHRY, SYGVKD. J gave up 2 bases and V 0 bases, and 10 bases lay outside the gene matches. CDR3 amino acids: CAISESRGGHDTYNEQFF. CDR3 nucleotides: TGTGCCATCAGTGAGTCAAGAGGGGGCCATGACACCTACAATGAGCAGTTCTTC.

The chain combines TRBV2 with TRBJ1-5; tentatively, D is TRBD1 (5 bases). Germline V gives CDR1 SNHLY, CDR2 FYNNEI. The CDR3 contains 15 residues. V was shortened by 3 bases and J by 7 bases, with 16 bases between the two germline ends. CDR3 nucleotide sequence: TGTGCCAGCAGTGACGAGGCGGGAGGGGAACAGCCCCAGCATTTT. Translated, it gives CASSDEAGGEQPQHF. The variable domain in full, completed from reference TRBV2 and TRBJ1-5, reads EPEVTQTPSHQVTQMGQEVILRCVPISNHLYFYWYRQILGQKVEFLVSFYNNEISEKSEIFDDQFSVERPDGSNFTLKIRSTKLEDSAMYFCASSDEAGGEQPQHFGDGTRLSIL.

The genes are TRBV4-1 and TRBJ2-3; 7 positions agree with TRBD2. The junction had 4 bases not matched to a gene; V was cut back by 2 bases and J by 2 bases. This CDR3 has 15 residues. In germline, CDR1 is MGHRA, CDR2 YSYEKL. CDR3: CASSQRAGVTDTQYF. As DNA, the CDR3 is TGCGCCAGCAGCCAACGGGCGGGGGTCACAGATACGCAGTATTTT.